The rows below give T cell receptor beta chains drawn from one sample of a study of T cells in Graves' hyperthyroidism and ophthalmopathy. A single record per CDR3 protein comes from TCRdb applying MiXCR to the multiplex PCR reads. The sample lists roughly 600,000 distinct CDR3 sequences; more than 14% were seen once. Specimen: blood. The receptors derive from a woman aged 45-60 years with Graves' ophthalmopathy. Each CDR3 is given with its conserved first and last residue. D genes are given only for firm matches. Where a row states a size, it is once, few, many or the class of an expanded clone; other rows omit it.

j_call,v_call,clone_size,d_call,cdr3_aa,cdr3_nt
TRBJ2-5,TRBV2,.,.,CASRGVISVETQYF,TGTGCCAGCAGAGGTGTCATTTCTGTCGAGACCCAGTACTTC
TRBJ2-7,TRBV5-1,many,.,CASSTGSGTQSYEQYF,TGCGCCAGCAGCACGGGCTCCGGGACACAGTCCTACGAGCAGTACTTC
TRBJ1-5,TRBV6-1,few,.,CASSNMGGAGYSNQPQHF,TGTGCCAGCAGCAACATGGGGGGCGCTGGGTATAGCAATCAGCCCCAGCATTTT
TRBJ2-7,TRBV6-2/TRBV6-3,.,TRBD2,CASNTGLAGYEQYF,TGTGCCAGCAACACAGGACTAGCGGGGTACGAGCAGTACTTC
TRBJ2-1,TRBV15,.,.,CATSRDNPHSYNEQFF,TGTGCCACCAGCAGAGATAACCCACACTCCTACAATGAGCAGTTCTTC
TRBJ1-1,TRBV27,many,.,CASSLLGSEAFF,TGTGCCAGCAGTTTGTTGGGTTCTGAAGCTTTCTTT
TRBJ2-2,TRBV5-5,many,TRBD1,CASSLQGINTGELFF,TGTGCCAGCAGCCTACAGGGGATTAACACCGGGGAGCTGTTTTTT
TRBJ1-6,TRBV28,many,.,CASGGIPLNSPLHF,TGTGCCAGCGGAGGGATCCCCCTCAATTCACCCCTCCACTTT
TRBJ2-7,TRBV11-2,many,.,CASSLAGLGYEQYF,TGTGCCAGCAGCTTAGCGGGATTGGGCTACGAGCAGTACTTC
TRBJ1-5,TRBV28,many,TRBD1,CASSARQGGVQPQHF,TGTGCCAGCAGTGCTCGACAGGGCGGAGTTCAGCCCCAGCATTTT